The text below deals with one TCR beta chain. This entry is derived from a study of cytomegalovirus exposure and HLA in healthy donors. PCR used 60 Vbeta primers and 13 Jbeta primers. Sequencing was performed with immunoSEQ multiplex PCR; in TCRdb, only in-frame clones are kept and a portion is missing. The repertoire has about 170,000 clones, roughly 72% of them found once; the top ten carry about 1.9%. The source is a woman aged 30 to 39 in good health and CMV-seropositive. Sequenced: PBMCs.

The CDR3 bases are TGTGCCAGCAGTCTACGGGGAAAACTGTTTTTT. The encoded protein is CASSLRGKLFF. The chain combines TRBV25-1 with TRBJ1-4; D not resolved. Trimming removed 5 bases from V and 10 bases from J, with 8 bases in between. The germline gives CDR1 MGHDK, CDR2 SYGVNS. This CDR3 is 11 amino acids long. Drawing the rest from reference TRBV25-1 and TRBJ1-4, the complete variable domain is EADIYQTPRYLVIGTGKKITLECSQTMGHDKMYWYQQDPGMELHLIHYSYGVNSTEKGDLSSESTVSRIRTEHFPLTLESARPSHTSQYLCASSLRGKLFFGSGTQLSVL.